This entry describes one T cell receptor (beta chain). Trimming shortened V by 6 bases and J by 2 bases, and 8 bases separated the two germline ends. The germline V gene has CDR1 MGHRA and CDR2 YSYEKL. The CDR3 has 12 residues. Assay execution took place at the deep level. The assay was immunoSEQ multiplex PCR, and TCRdb's table has in-frame clones only and misses some. Of about 800,000 clones in the sample, 95% to 97% were seen once. Positive CCR7 selection of CD45RO-negative cells yielded the naive CD8 cells, and terminally differentiated effector memory CD45RA+ cells were excluded. The record originates from a study of shared clonotypes between healthy human individuals.

Input material: naive CD8+ T cells sorted from blood. The V gene is TRBV4-1, the J gene TRBJ2-7; D call uncertain. The source of this sequence is a man aged 25 to 40 in good health. This chain's CDR3 is CASRGNTYEQYF. The CDR3 DNA is TGCGCCAGCAGGGGCAATACCTACGAGCAGTACTTC.